Listed below are T cell receptor beta chains from one sample, sequenced in a study of T cell responses to AZD1222 COVID-19 vaccine. Profiling relied on immunoSEQ multiplex PCR, and the TCRdb table lists in-frame clones only, not all of them. The sample consists of over 200,000 clones, around 94% of them appearing once. The specimen was peripheral blood, collected 28 days after the second dose of the MenACWY control vaccine. These receptors all stem from an adult who received the MenACWY meningococcal vaccine as a control. CDR3s include the opening cysteine and the closing phenylalanine or tryptophan. The order of the fields is D gene, J gene, V gene, clone size, CDR3 protein, CDR3 DNA. D genes are given only for firm matches. Size is omitted from some rows. Given values are once, few, many or a class for expanded clones.

.,TRBJ2-6,TRBV13,.,CASSLSLSGANVLTF,TGTGCCAGCAGTTTAAGCCTATCTGGGGCCAACGTCCTGACTTTC
TRBD1,TRBJ2-7,TRBV7-9,once,CASSLARQGAYEQYF,TGTGCCAGCAGCTTAGCCCGACAGGGAGCGTACGAGCAGTACTTC
.,TRBJ1-2,TRBV7-9,.,CASSSSDRYGYTF,TGTGCCAGCAGCTCCTCGGACAGATATGGCTACACCTTC
TRBD1,TRBJ2-4,TRBV24-1,.,CATSDGDRRSNIQYF,TGTGCCACCAGTGATGGGGACAGGAGGTCAAACATTCAGTACTTC
.,TRBJ2-7,TRBV18,.,CASSQDSFYEQYF,TGTGCCAGCTCACAGGACTCTTTCTACGAGCAGTACTTC
TRBD1,TRBJ1-1,TRBV7-9,.,CASSSTGSPAFF,TGTGCCAGCAGCTCGACAGGGTCCCCAGCTTTCTTT
.,TRBJ1-5,TRBV28,.,CASSFQVYQPQHF,TGTGCCAGCAGTTTCCAGGTTTATCAGCCCCAGCATTTT
TRBD1,TRBJ2-2,TRBV7-9,.,CASSSDRAPTGELFF,TGTGCCAGCAGCTCCGACAGGGCTCCTACCGGGGAGCTGTTTTTT
.,TRBJ2-7,TRBV21-1,.,CARKQHPCTYEQYF,TGTGCCAGAAAACAGCATCCCTGCACCTACGAGCAGTACTTC
.,TRBJ1-3,TRBV9,.,CASSVVSGSGNTIYF,TGTGCCAGCAGCGTAGTTTCAGGATCTGGAAACACCATATATTTT
.,TRBJ1-3,TRBV21-1,.,CATTSGPSGNTIYF,TGTGCCACCACGAGCGGGCCCTCTGGAAACACCATATATTTT
.,TRBJ1-4,TRBV28,.,CASSFQGTNEKLFF,TGTGCCAGCAGTTTTCAGGGGACGAATGAAAAACTGTTTTTT
.,TRBJ1-2,TRBV11-2,.,CASSLGATGGTNYGYTF,TGTGCCAGCAGCTTAGGCGCCACAGGAGGAACTAACTATGGCTACACCTTC
.,TRBJ2-7,TRBV7-3,.,CASSSLGQGYEQYF,TGTGCCAGCAGCTCCCTCGGGCAGGGCTACGAGCAGTACTTC
.,TRBJ1-3,TRBV6-5,.,CASSRDPSGNTIYF,TGTGCCAGCAGTCGGGACCCCTCTGGAAACACCATATATTTT
TRBD1,TRBJ1-1,TRBV18,.,CASSPQTGASTEAFF,TGTGCCAGCTCACCTCAAACAGGGGCGTCCACTGAAGCTTTCTTT
.,TRBJ1-1,TRBV7-3,once,CASSFTGPVRSAEAFF,TGTGCCAGCAGCTTCACGGGACCCGTTCGAAGTGCTGAAGCTTTCTTT
.,TRBJ2-7,TRBV5-6,.,CASSPTGLAYEQYF,TGTGCCAGCAGCCCCACTGGGCTAGCCTACGAGCAGTACTTC
.,TRBJ2-2,TRBV19,.,CASSITGLTGELFF,TGTGCCAGTAGTATTACAGGGCTGACCGGGGAGCTGTTTTTT
.,TRBJ2-3,TRBV6-5,once,CASSLVPADTQYF,TGTGCCAGCAGTCTCGTCCCCGCAGATACGCAGTATTTT
.,TRBJ2-2,TRBV15,.,CATSRDSSGELFF,TGTGCCACCAGCAGAGATTCGAGCGGGGAGCTGTTTTTT
TRBD2,TRBJ2-7,TRBV3-1/TRBV3-2,.,CASSQGKSGVNEDEQYF,TGTGCCAGCAGCCAAGGGAAGAGCGGGGTTAACGAGGACGAGCAGTACTTC
.,TRBJ2-7,TRBV5-6,.,CARSLAEQYF,TGTGCCAGGTCCCTAGCCGAGCAGTACTTC
TRBD1,TRBJ2-7,TRBV24-1,.,CATSDPTTGGNEQYF,TGTGCCACCAGTGATCCCACGACAGGGGGCAACGAGCAGTACTTC
.,TRBJ2-1,TRBV11-2,.,CASSHGRWDGNNEQFF,TGTGCCAGCAGCCACGGGCGATGGGACGGGAACAATGAGCAGTTCTTC